This section outlines one TCR beta chain sequence together with its context. TCRdb keeps only in-frame clones here, not all; method: immunoSEQ multiplex PCR. The sample has 35,000 to 50,000 clones, approximately 87% seen once; the top ten hold about a tenth. The sample comes from a study of control samples from healthy donors and cancer patients. Deletions cut 1 base from V and 1 base from J, with 10 bases between. The germline CDR1 and CDR2 sequences are MGHDK and SYGVNS. This CDR3 region has 15 residues. Specimen: PBMCs. This sequence was found in a woman aged 55-69 years with lung cancer. This rearrangement joins TRBV25-1 to TRBJ1-1; possible D gene TRBD1, 5 bases. CDR3 sequence (DNA): TGTGCCAGCAGTGAATCGGTCAGGGAGAACACTGAAGCTTTCTTT. It is translated as CASSESVRENTEAFF. The full variable domain, rest sourced from reference TRBV25-1 and TRBJ1-1, is EADIYQTPRYLVIGTGKKITLECSQTMGHDKMYWYQQDPGMELHLIHYSYGVNSTEKGDLSSESTVSRIRTEHFPLTLESARPSHTSQYLCASSESVRENTEAFFGQGTRLTVV.